Listed here are 17 T cell receptor beta chains from one sample, sequenced in a study of blood T cell repertoires in COVID-19. Using immunoSEQ multiplex PCR, the repertoire was profiled, and TCRdb retains in-frame clones only, with some absent. The sample holds 410,000 or so clones; 80% to 90% are singletons and the top ten take more than 1.4%. Sequenced: peripheral blood. The receptors derive from a woman aged 25 to 39 with active or convalescent COVID-19.

The rearrangement joins TRBV6-6 to TRBJ2-1; a weak D match, TRBD2 (6 bases). V shed 2 bases and J shed 6 bases, with 11 bases lying between them. The germline gives CDR1 MNHNY, CDR2 SVGAGI (reference sequence). There are 14 residues in the CDR3. CDR3 sequence reads: CASSYIRGFNEQFF. As DNA, the CDR3 is TGTGCCAGCAGTTACATCCGGGGGTTCAATGAGCAGTTCTTC.

The chain is built from TRBV5-1 and TRBJ1-1; 7 bases match TRBD1. The CDR3 sequence is 14 residues long. Germline CDR1 SGHRS, CDR2 YFSETQ. V lost 4 bases and J lost 8; bases outside the gene matches: 11. The CDR3 region has the DNA TGCGCCAGCAGCGCTGACAGGGTGATGATCGAAGCTTTCTTT. Encoded protein: CASSADRVMIEAFF.

This clone is a singleton in its sample. The chain joins TRBV2 to TRBJ2-1; 13 nucleotides match TRBD2. In germline, CDR1 is SNHLY, CDR2 FYNNEI. CDR3 length equals 16 residues. The trim removed 5 bases at V and 1 base at J, leaving 2 bases unmatched. The CDR3: CASSRTSGSSYNEQFF. CDR3 sequence (DNA): TGTGCCAGCAGTAGGACTAGCGGGAGTTCCTACAATGAGCAGTTCTTC. The full variable domain, rest sourced from reference TRBV2 and TRBJ2-1, is EPEVTQTPSHQVTQMGQEVILRCVPISNHLYFYWYRQILGQKVEFLVSFYNNEISEKSEIFDDQFSVERPDGSNFTLKIRSTKLEDSAMYFCASSRTSGSSYNEQFFGPGTRLTVL.

The chain employs TRBV6-4 and TRBJ1-3, with 7 positions matching TRBD1. Trimming took 4 bases from V and 1 from J; bases not matched to a gene: 1. Germline V gene lookup returns CDR1 MRHNA and CDR2 SNTAGT. The CDR3 consists of 14 residues. This CDR3 is CASSGGQSGNTIYF. CDR3 in DNA: TGTGCCAGCAGTGGGGGACAGTCTGGAAACACCATATATTTT.

The chain carries TRBV5-4 and TRBJ2-1; possible D gene TRBD2, 6 bases. Deletions cut 4 bases from V and 5 bases from J, with 13 bases between. CDR1 and CDR2 (germline): SGHNT, YYREEE (reference sequence). The CDR3 is 14 residues long. Here the CDR3 reads CASSPSGTHNEQFF. Written as DNA, the CDR3 is TGTGCCAGCAGCCCATCCGGGACTCACAATGAGCAGTTCTTC. Drawing the rest from reference TRBV5-4 and TRBJ2-1, the complete variable domain is ETGVTQSPTHLIKTRGQQVTLRCSSQSGHNTVSWYQQALGQGPQFIFQYYREEENGRGNFPPRFSGLQFPNYSSELNVNALELDDSALYLCASSPSGTHNEQFFGPGTRLTVL.

The V gene is TRBV3-1 (or the pseudogene TRBV3-2), the J gene TRBJ2-3, with 8 positions matching TRBD1. With V trimmed by 2 bases and J by 1 base, 8 bases remained unmatched. This CDR3 has 17 residues. Germline V gene lookup returns CDR1 LGHDT and CDR2 YNNKEL (reference sequence). CDR3 coding DNA: TGTGCCAGCAGCCAAACCCGAACAGGGGGAGGCACAGATACGCAGTATTTT. It specifies CASSQTRTGGGTDTQYF.

The chain carries TRBV19 and TRBJ2-1, with D possibly TRBD1 on 6 matching bases. Between the trimmed V and J ends, which lost 3 bases and 4 bases, there was a span of 19 bases. Germline lookup yields CDR1 LNHDA and CDR2 SQIVND (reference sequence). The CDR3 length is 17 residues. CDR3 residues: CASSIGGAGLGYNEQFF. CDR3 nucleotide sequence: TGTGCCAGTAGTATTGGGGGCGCAGGCCTCGGGTACAATGAGCAGTTCTTC.

The chain uses TRBV25-1 and TRBJ1-2, with D maybe TRBD1 (5 bases). Germline V CDR1 and CDR2: MGHDK, SYGVNS. The CDR3 loop spans 15 amino acids. The ends were cut back, 3 bases at V and 7 bases at J, with 18 bases in the middle. The CDR3 loop is CASSDDWGGLSGYTF. The CDR3 DNA sequence: TGTGCCAGCAGTGACGACTGGGGCGGATTAAGTGGCTACACCTTC.

This rearrangement joins TRBV30 to TRBJ2-3, with D possibly matching TRBD1 (6 bases). From germline, CDR1 is GTSNPN and CDR2 SVGIG (reference sequence). The V gene lost 0 bases and the J gene lost 2 bases, with 12 bases spanning the gap. The CDR3 is 15 residues long. CDR3 residues: CAWSVWAGVTDTQYF. The CDR3 region has the DNA TGTGCCTGGAGTGTATGGGCAGGGGTCACAGATACGCAGTATTTT.

This clone showed up just a few times. The rearrangement links TRBV21-1 to TRBJ1-1; the D call TRBD1 from the table was never checked on the DNA. TRBV21-1 is designated a pseudogene. The CDR3 spans 16 residues. In DNA, the CDR3 is TGTGCCAGCAGCCAACAACAGGACGGCCACCACACTGAAGCTTTCTTT. Protein product: CASSQQQDGHHTEAFF.

The V and J genes are TRBV29-1 and TRBJ1-1, with D perhaps TRBD1 (5 bases). The CDR3 totals 15 residues. Germline-derived CDR1 and CDR2 are SQVTM and ANQGSEA. The V end was cut by 3 bases, the J end by 4 bases, with 18 bases between. CDR3 residues: CSVEASLLGGTEAFF. The CDR3 nucleotides read TGCAGCGTTGAGGCCTCGTTATTGGGGGGCACTGAAGCTTTCTTT.

The chain has TRBV4-2 and TRBJ2-1; 9 bases fit TRBD1. CDR1 and CDR2 (germline): LGHNA, YNFKEQ. V lost 1 base to trimming and J lost 8 bases; unmatched junction nucleotides: 6. The CDR3 covers 15 residues. The DNA of the CDR3 is TGTGCCAGCAGCCAAGGCGGACAGGGGCCGGATGAGCAGTTCTTC. This gives the protein CASSQGGQGPDEQFF.

The rearrangement links TRBV12-3 or TRBV12-4 to TRBJ2-7; D unclear. Between the trimmed V and J ends, which lost 1 base and 12 bases, there was a span of 13 bases. CDR3 length equals 12 residues. The CDR3 reads CASSLGPSGLYF. For the CDR3, the DNA is TGTGCCAGCAGTTTAGGTCCGTCAGGTCTGTACTTC.

DNA for the CDR3: TGTGCCAGCAGCCACTCCTTGACAGGTCCGACCTATGGCTACACCTTC. Encoded protein: CASSHSLTGPTYGYTF. The rearrangement uses TRBV3-1 (or the pseudogene TRBV3-2) and TRBJ1-2; TRBD1 might be the D (6 bases). This CDR3 has 16 residues. V lost 3 bases and J 4 bases, leaving 18 bases between the germline ends. The germline V gene encodes CDR1 LGHDT and CDR2 YNNKEL (reference sequence).

V usage is TRBV6-5 and J usage is TRBJ2-1; 7 nucleotides line up with TRBD2. Germline V gives CDR1 MNHEY, CDR2 SVGAGI. With 2 bases clipped from V and 9 bases from J, the junction kept 4 bases outside the gene matches. The CDR3 spans 13 residues. In DNA form, the CDR3 reads TGTGCCAGCAGTTACCCCGGACTAGTTGAGCAGTTCTTC. Translated: CASSYPGLVEQFF.

The V gene is TRBV5-4, the J gene TRBJ1-2; 8 positions match TRBD1. Germline CDR1 and CDR2: SGHNT and YYREEE (reference sequence). This CDR3 is 14 amino acids long. With 2 bases clipped from V and 5 bases from J, the junction kept 5 bases outside the gene matches. The CDR3 here is CASSFRGQFYGYTF. The DNA for the CDR3 is TGTGCCAGCAGCTTCAGGGGGCAATTTTATGGCTACACCTTC.

The chain carries TRBV2 and TRBJ2-5; the D is unclear. The germline V and J ends were trimmed by 3 bases and 0 bases, with 8 bases remaining between them. Germline loops: CDR1 SNHLY, CDR2 FYNNEI. The CDR3 length is 14 residues. DNA of the CDR3: TGTGCCAGCAGTGATGACACGTACCAAGAGACCCAGTACTTC. Translating it yields CASSDDTYQETQYF.